The 5 T cell receptor beta chains below come from one sample, sequenced in a study of PD-L1 blockade in urothelial cancer. TCRdb's table, derived via immunoSEQ multiplex PCR, lists solely in-frame clones and lacks some. The table has some 74,000 clones, 70% to 90% seen once; the top ten hold less than 8.5%. Specified time point: pretreatment peripheral blood. The source was PBMCs, collected around atezolizumab (anti-PD-L1) treatment. All receptors come from a man aged 40-50 years with urothelial cancer.

Concerning this clone itself: An end of the junction does not agree with germline; a read error may underlie this. The chain links TRBV2 to TRBJ2-5, with TRBD1 as a possible D gene (5 bases). Germline V gene data show CDR1 as SNHLY and CDR2 as FYNNEI. The CDR3 has 13 amino acids. Written as DNA, the CDR3 is TGTGCCAGCAGGGAAGACCTGGGGCAGACCCAGTACTTC. It is translated as CASREDLGQTQYF.

This clone has a single count. The chain carries TRBV19 and TRBJ2-7; 12 nucleotides match TRBD2. With 7 bases clipped from V and 4 bases from J, the junction kept 5 bases outside the gene matches. Germline V gene data show CDR1 as LNHDA and CDR2 as SQIVND (reference sequence). This CDR3 has 14 residues. The CDR3 bases are TGTGCCAGTACTGAGACTAGCGGGAGTTACGAGCAGTACTTC. It encodes CASTETSGSYEQYF.

The V gene is TRBV15, the J gene TRBJ1-5, with TRBD1 as a possible D gene (6 bases). Trimming stripped 6 bases from V and 1 base from J, with 13 bases between. The CDR3 contains 15 residues. The germline V gene has CDR1 LNHNV and CDR2 YYDKDF (reference sequence). The CDR3 DNA sequence: TGTGCCACCAGTGGGACACAGGAGAGCAATCAGCCCCAGCATTTT. As protein: CATSGTQESNQPQHF.

This clone is a singleton in its sample. The genes are TRBV7-9 and TRBJ1-1; a possible D gene is TRBD1 (6 bases). CDR3 length: 13 amino acids. The germline V and J ends were trimmed by 3 bases and 4 bases, with 9 bases remaining between them. Germline assignment: CDR1 SEHNR and CDR2 FQNEAQ (reference sequence). DNA for the CDR3: TGTGCCAGCAGCTTTACAGGGTCCACTGAAGCTTTCTTT. Its protein product is CASSFTGSTEAFF.

This clone was detected only a few times. The rearrangement joins TRBV5-6 to TRBJ2-2; 9 nucleotides align to TRBD2. Germline CDR1 is SGHDT and CDR2 is YYEEEE. The V segment lost 0 bases and the J segment 10 bases; nucleotides outside the gene matches: 7. The CDR3 consists of 15 residues. Here the CDR3 reads CASSLVGTSNAELFF. DNA of the CDR3: TGTGCCAGCAGCTTGGTAGGGACTAGCAACGCGGAGCTGTTTTTT.